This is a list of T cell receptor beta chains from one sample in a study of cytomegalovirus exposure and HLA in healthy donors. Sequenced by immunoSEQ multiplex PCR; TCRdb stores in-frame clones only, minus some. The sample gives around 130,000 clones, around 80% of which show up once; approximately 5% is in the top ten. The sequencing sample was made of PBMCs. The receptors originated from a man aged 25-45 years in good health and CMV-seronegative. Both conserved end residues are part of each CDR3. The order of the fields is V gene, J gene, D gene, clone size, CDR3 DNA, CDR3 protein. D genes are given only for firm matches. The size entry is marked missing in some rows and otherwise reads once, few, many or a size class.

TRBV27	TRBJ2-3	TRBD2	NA	TGTGCCACCCTGGTGCTAGCGGGAGCGGTGGATACGCAGTATTTT	CATLVLAGAVDTQYF
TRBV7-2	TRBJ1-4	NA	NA	TGTGCCAGCAGCCAGGGATGGGGGCGGGGGGAAAAACTGTTTTTT	CASSQGWGRGEKLFF
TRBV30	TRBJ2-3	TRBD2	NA	TGTGCCTGGAGCGCAGCGGGAATCGGGACAGATACGCAGTATTTT	CAWSAAGIGTDTQYF
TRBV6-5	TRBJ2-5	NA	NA	TGTGCCAGCAGTTACTCGTTCACGGGTGTCGGGGAGACCCAGTACTTC	CASSYSFTGVGETQYF
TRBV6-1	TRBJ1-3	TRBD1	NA	TGTGCCAGCAGTGAAGGACAGGGCCACCCTCTTGGAAACACCATATATTTT	CASSEGQGHPLGNTIYF
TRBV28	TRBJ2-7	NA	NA	TGTGCCAGCAGTTTCTCGACAGAGCAGTACTTC	CASSFSTEQYF
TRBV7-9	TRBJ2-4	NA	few	TGTGCCAGCAGCTTAGTGGGCGGGGCCAAAAACATTCAGTACTTC	CASSLVGGAKNIQYF
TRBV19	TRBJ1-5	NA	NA	TGTGCCAGTAGTGAGGTGGGGCAGGGGTACCCTCAGCCCCAGCATTTT	CASSEVGQGYPQPQHF
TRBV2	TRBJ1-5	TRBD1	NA	TGTGCCAGCAGTGCTCAGACAGGGGGCAGTCAGCCCCAGCATTTT	CASSAQTGGSQPQHF
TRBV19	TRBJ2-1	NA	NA	TGTGCCAGTAGTATTATATCAGGGACCTACAATGAGCAGTTCTTC	CASSIISGTYNEQFF
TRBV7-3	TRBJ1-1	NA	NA	TGTGCCAGCAGCCCACAGGGAGCAAATGACAGGGAAGCTTTCTTT	CASSPQGANDREAFF
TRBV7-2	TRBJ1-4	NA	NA	TGTGCCAGCAGCTTGACAGCAACTAATGAAAAACTGTTTTTT	CASSLTATNEKLFF
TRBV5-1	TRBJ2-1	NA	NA	TGCGCCAGCAGCTTGGGACTGAGCTCCTACAATGAGCAGTTCTTC	CASSLGLSSYNEQFF
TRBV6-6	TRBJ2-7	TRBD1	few	TGTGCCAGCAGTTACCGGCCAGGGGGCTACGAGCAGTACTTC	CASSYRPGGYEQYF
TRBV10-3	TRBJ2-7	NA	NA	TGTGCCATCAGTGATCGGCTAGAGACCTACGAGCAGTACTTC	CAISDRLETYEQYF
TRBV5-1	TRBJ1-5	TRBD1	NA	TGCGCCAGCAGCTTAAGACAGGGTAGGGATCAGCCCCAGCATTTT	CASSLRQGRDQPQHF
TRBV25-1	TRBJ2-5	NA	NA	TGTGCCAGCAGTGGAGGGAAAGTGGGAGAGGAGACCCAGTACTTC	CASSGGKVGEETQYF
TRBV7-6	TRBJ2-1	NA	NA	TGTGCCAGCAGCACTCCTGAATCGGGGAATGAGCAGTTCTTC	CASSTPESGNEQFF
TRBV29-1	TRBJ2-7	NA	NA	TGCAGCGCAATTGGACAGAACTACGAGCAGTACTTC	CSAIGQNYEQYF
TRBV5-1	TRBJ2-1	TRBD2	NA	TGCGCCAGCAGCTTGGCAGCGGGAGGGGGAAATGAGCAGTTCTTC	CASSLAAGGGNEQFF
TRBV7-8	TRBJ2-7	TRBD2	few	TGTGCCAGCAGCTTAGCGCTCCTCGCTAGCGGGAGGGACTCGGGGCACGAGCAGTACTTC	CASSLALLASGRDSGHEQYF
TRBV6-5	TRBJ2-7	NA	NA	TGTGCCAGCAGCTCCCAGGGGCACGAGCAGTACTTC	CASSSQGHEQYF
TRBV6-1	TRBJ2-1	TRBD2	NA	TGTGCCAGCACCCTACTAGCGGGCCCCTACAATGAGCAGTTCTTC	CASTLLAGPYNEQFF
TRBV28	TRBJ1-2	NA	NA	TGTGCCAGCAGTTTAGGCCCAGGGTATGGCTACACCTTC	CASSLGPGYGYTF
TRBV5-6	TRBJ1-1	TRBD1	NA	TGTGCCAGCAGCTTATGGGACAGGGAGAACACTGAAGCTTTCTTT	CASSLWDRENTEAFF
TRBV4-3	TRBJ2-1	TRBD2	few	TGCGCCAGCAGCCAGGAACCGGGACTAGCTCCGGTCTTC	CASSQEPGLAPVF
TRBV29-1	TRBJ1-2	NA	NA	TGCAGCGTTGATGACGGAGCGTTTGGCTACACCTTC	CSVDDGAFGYTF
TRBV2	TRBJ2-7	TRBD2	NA	TGTGCCAGCAGCGCTGTGGGACTATCGACCTACGAGCAGTACTTC	CASSAVGLSTYEQYF
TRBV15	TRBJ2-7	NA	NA	TGTGCCACCAGCAGAGGCTACAGGGGAGGTATGGGATACGAGCAGTACTTC	CATSRGYRGGMGYEQYF
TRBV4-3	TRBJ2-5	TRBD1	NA	TGCGCCAGCAGCCAGGGCTCGGGACAGGGGCAGGAGACCCAGTACTTC	CASSQGSGQGQETQYF
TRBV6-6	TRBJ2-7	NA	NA	TGTGCCAGCAGTGGGGGAGGAGGCTACGAGCAGTACTTC	CASSGGGGYEQYF
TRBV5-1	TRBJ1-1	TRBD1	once	TGCGCCAGCAGGGACGAGACAGGGGTGAATACTGAAGCTTTCTTT	CASRDETGVNTEAFF
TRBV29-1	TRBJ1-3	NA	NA	TGCAGCGTTTCCAGGGCGGATGGAAACACCATATATTTT	CSVSRADGNTIYF
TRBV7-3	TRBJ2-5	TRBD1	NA	TGTGCCAGCGGGGAAGGGACAGGAGAGACCCAGTACTTC	CASGEGTGETQYF
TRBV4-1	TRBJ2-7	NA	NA	TGCGCCAGCAGCCTCTTTAGAGACAGCTCCTACGAGCAGTACTTC	CASSLFRDSSYEQYF
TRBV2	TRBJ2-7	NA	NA	TGTGCCAGCATACGTGGGGGGTCCGGGGTCGAGCAGTACTTC	CASIRGGSGVEQYF
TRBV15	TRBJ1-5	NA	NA	TGTGCCACCAGCACGACAGTGTGGAATCAGCCCCAGCATTTT	CATSTTVWNQPQHF
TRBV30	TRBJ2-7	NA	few	TGTGCCTGGAGCGGGGTTTACGAGCAGTACTTC	CAWSGVYEQYF
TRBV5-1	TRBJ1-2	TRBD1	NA	TGCGCCAGCAGCTTCGGGACAGGATTTGATGGCTACACCTTC	CASSFGTGFDGYTF
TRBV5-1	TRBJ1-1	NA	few	TGCGCCAGCAGCGGGGGGATGGAAGCTTTCTTT	CASSGGMEAFF
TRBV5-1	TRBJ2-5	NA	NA	TGCGCCAGCAGCTTGATGCCAGACCAAGAGACCCAGTACTTC	CASSLMPDQETQYF
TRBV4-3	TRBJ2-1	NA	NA	TGCGCCAGCAGCCAAGATCTCCTAAGCTCCTACAATGAGCAGTTCTTC	CASSQDLLSSYNEQFF
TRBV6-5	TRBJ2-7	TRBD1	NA	TGTGCCAGCAGCCGGGGACAGTGGTCGTACGAGCAGTACTTC	CASSRGQWSYEQYF
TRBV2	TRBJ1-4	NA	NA	TGTGCCAGCAGTTTAAATGAAAAACTGTTTTTT	CASSLNEKLFF
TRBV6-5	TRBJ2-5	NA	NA	TGTGCCAGCAGTTACTCGGTGGGGCGCGAAGAGACCCAGTACTTC	CASSYSVGREETQYF
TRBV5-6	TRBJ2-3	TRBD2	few	TGTGCCAGCAGCGCCGGGGACTATTACACAGATACGCAGTATTTT	CASSAGDYYTDTQYF